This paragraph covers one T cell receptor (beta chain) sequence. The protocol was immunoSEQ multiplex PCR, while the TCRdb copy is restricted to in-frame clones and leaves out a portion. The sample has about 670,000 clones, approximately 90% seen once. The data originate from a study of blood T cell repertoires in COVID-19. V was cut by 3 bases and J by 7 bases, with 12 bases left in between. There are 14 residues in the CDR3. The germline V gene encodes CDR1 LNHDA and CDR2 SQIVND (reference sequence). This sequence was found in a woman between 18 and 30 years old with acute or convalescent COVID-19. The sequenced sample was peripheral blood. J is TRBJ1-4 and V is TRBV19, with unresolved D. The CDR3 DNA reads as TGTGCCAGTAGTATGAAAATGGAGGGTGAAAAACTGTTTTTT. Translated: CASSMKMEGEKLFF.